A selection of T cell receptor beta chains follows, all from one sample in a study of cytomegalovirus exposure and HLA in healthy donors. Assay used: immunoSEQ multiplex PCR; TCRdb lists only in-frame clones, some missing. The sample has some 150,000 clones, roughly 80% seen once; the top ten hold about 7.5%. The sample was PBMCs. Source of these receptors: a woman aged 45-65 years in good health and CMV-seropositive. The CDR3 runs from the conserved cysteine through the conserved F or W. D genes are given only for firm matches. Part of the rows lack a size; the others show once, few, many or a class for expanded clones.

clone_size j_call d_call v_call cdr3_aa cdr3_nt
. TRBJ2-2 TRBD2 TRBV4-1 CASSPRLAASTGELFF TGCGCCAGCAGCCCGAGACTAGCGGCCTCCACCGGGGAGCTGTTTTTT
once TRBJ2-7 TRBD1 TRBV23-1 CASSHRDSPYEQYF TGCGCCAGCAGTCACAGGGACAGTCCCTACGAGCAGTACTTC
. TRBJ2-7 . TRBV5-5 CASSPEPYEQYF TGTGCCAGCAGCCCGGAGCCGTACGAGCAGTACTTC
. TRBJ2-2 TRBD1 TRBV5-1 CASSRTGGDTGELFF TGCGCCAGCAGCAGGACAGGGGGCGACACCGGGGAGCTGTTTTTT
. TRBJ2-1 TRBD2 TRBV11-3 CASSSAGGPYNEQFF TGTGCCAGCAGTTCAGCGGGGGGGCCCTACAATGAGCAGTTCTTC
once TRBJ1-4 . TRBV21-1 CASSTRGGSNEKLFF TGTGCCAGCAGCACCCGAGGGGGTTCGAATGAAAAACTGTTTTTT
. TRBJ2-2 . TRBV5-1 CASSYPQGPDTGELFF TGCGCCAGCAGCTACCCACAGGGACCGGACACCGGGGAGCTGTTTTTT
. TRBJ2-7 TRBD1 TRBV11-1 CASLGTGGYEQYF TGTGCCAGCTTAGGGACAGGGGGCTACGAGCAGTACTTC
. TRBJ2-2 TRBD1 TRBV5-1 CASSLDRGEAGELFF TGCGCCAGCAGCTTGGACAGGGGAGAGGCCGGGGAGCTGTTTTTT
. TRBJ2-7 . TRBV20-1 CSARPIAEQYF TGCAGTGCTAGGCCTATAGCCGAGCAGTACTTC
. TRBJ2-2 TRBD2 TRBV4-3 CASSQEGSGGGELFF TGCGCCAGCAGCCAAGAAGGGAGCGGGGGCGGGGAGCTGTTTTTT
. TRBJ1-5 . TRBV6-4 CASMRGKSNQPQHF TGTGCCAGCATGAGGGGGAAAAGCAATCAGCCCCAGCATTTT
. TRBJ2-3 TRBD1 TRBV10-1 CASSRTGRTDTQYF TGCGCCAGCAGCAGGACAGGGCGGACAGATACGCAGTATTTT
. TRBJ2-2 TRBD1 TRBV28 CASSGHDRVGYTGELFF TGTGCCAGCAGTGGGCACGACAGGGTAGGGTACACCGGGGAGCTGTTTTTT
. TRBJ1-4 TRBD1 TRBV18 CASSQPTGANEKLFF TGTGCCAGCTCTCAACCGACAGGGGCTAATGAAAAACTGTTTTTT
. TRBJ1-5 . TRBV7-2 CASSLVSSSPDQPQHF TGTGCCAGCAGCTTAGTTAGCTCCAGCCCAGATCAGCCCCAGCATTTT
once TRBJ2-7 TRBD2 TRBV7-2 CASSFQRGPYEQYF TGTGCCAGCAGCTTTCAGCGGGGGCCCTACGAGCAGTACTTC
. TRBJ2-7 . TRBV19 CASFGQNYEQYF TGTGCCAGTTTTGGGCAGAACTACGAGCAGTACTTC
. TRBJ2-5 TRBD1 TRBV7-9 CASSPRTGYSETQYF TGTGCCAGCAGCCCACGGACAGGTTATTCGGAGACCCAGTACTTC
. TRBJ1-6 TRBD1 TRBV10-3 CAISEGTAYNSPLHF TGTGCCATCAGTGAGGGGACAGCTTATAATTCACCCCTCCACTTT
. TRBJ2-1 . TRBV19 CATVNRLAVNEQFF TGTGCCACAGTAAACAGATTAGCGGTAAATGAGCAGTTCTTC
few TRBJ2-3 . TRBV7-2 CASSFWGRGGADTQYF TGTGCCAGCAGCTTTTGGGGCAGGGGTGGTGCAGATACGCAGTATTTT
. TRBJ1-3 TRBD1 TRBV30 CAWSDRTGTGNTIYF TGTGCCTGGAGTGATCGGACAGGGACTGGAAATACCATATATTTT
. TRBJ1-4 . TRBV7-9 CASSLAMGAGEKLFF TGTGCCAGCAGCTTAGCGATGGGGGCCGGTGAAAAACTGTTTTTT
. TRBJ2-1 . TRBV7-9 CASTSLGVEQFF TGTGCCAGCACCTCTTTAGGAGTTGAGCAGTTCTTC
. TRBJ1-4 . TRBV30 CAWTLGTYEKLFF TGTGCCTGGACCCTCGGGACATATGAAAAACTGTTTTTT
. TRBJ2-5 TRBD2 TRBV7-2 CASSLLSGEQETQYF TGTGCCAGCAGCTTACTGAGCGGGGAACAAGAGACCCAGTACTTC
once TRBJ1-5 . TRBV6-5 CASSPPGDSNQPQHF TGTGCCAGCAGCCCACCCGGGGATAGCAATCAGCCCCAGCATTTT
. TRBJ1-5 . TRBV28 CASTPWGRRGNQPQHF TGTGCCAGCACCCCATGGGGGCGCCGGGGCAATCAGCCCCAGCATTTT
. TRBJ1-6 . TRBV7-9 CASSLPDSPLHF TGTGCCAGCAGCTTACCCGATTCACCCCTCCACTTT
. TRBJ1-2 . TRBV23-1 CASTGVTGCRYGYTF TGCGCCAGCACTGGGGTTACAGGGTGCAGGTATGGCTACACCTTC
. TRBJ1-1 . TRBV29-1 CSSFRQETEAFF TGCAGCTCCTTCCGACAGGAGACTGAAGCTTTCTTT
. TRBJ1-3 TRBD1 TRBV18 CASSPLRTGGTGNTIYF TGTGCCAGCTCACCACTTAGGACAGGAGGGACTGGAAACACCATATATTTT
. TRBJ2-1 . TRBV10-3 CAISELTVHSYNEQFF TGTGCCATCAGTGAGTTAACAGTCCATTCCTACAATGAGCAGTTCTTC
. TRBJ2-2 . TRBV2 CASSVRGRSTGELFF TGTGCCAGCAGTGTCCGGGGGAGGTCCACCGGGGAGCTGTTTTTT
. TRBJ1-2 TRBD1 TRBV9 CASSPGQGAYYGYTF TGTGCCAGCAGCCCAGGACAGGGGGCTTACTATGGCTACACCTTC
. TRBJ1-4 . TRBV10-2 CASSDLRQPQNEKLFF TGCGCCAGCAGTGACCTGCGGCAGCCCCAAAATGAAAAACTGTTTTTT
. TRBJ2-1 TRBD2 TRBV25-1 CASSTSGGIYNEQFF TGTGCCAGCAGCACGAGCGGGGGGATCTACAATGAGCAGTTCTTC
. TRBJ2-7 TRBD1 TRBV15 CATSLDRHHEQYF TGTGCCACCAGCCTGGACAGGCACCACGAGCAGTACTTC
. TRBJ1-1 TRBD1 TRBV7-8 CASSLAMGQGTEAFF TGTGCCAGCAGCTTAGCGATGGGACAGGGGACTGAAGCTTTCTTT
. TRBJ1-1 TRBD1 TRBV29-1 CSARQGAVTEAFF TGCAGCGCCCGACAGGGGGCTGTCACTGAAGCTTTCTTT
. TRBJ2-7 TRBD2 TRBV6-6 CASSYGGDYEQYF TGTGCCAGCAGTTACGGGGGGGACTACGAGCAGTACTTC
. TRBJ1-2 TRBD1 TRBV7-9 CASISQGGGYTF TGTGCCAGCATAAGCCAGGGGGGTGGCTACACCTTC
. TRBJ1-1 . TRBV7-2 CASSFSGEPNTEAFF TGTGCCAGCAGCTTCTCTGGAGAACCGAACACTGAAGCTTTCTTT
. TRBJ1-1 . TRBV28 CASSLNMNTEAFF TGTGCCAGCAGTTTAAATATGAACACTGAAGCTTTCTTT
. TRBJ2-7 TRBD2 TRBV10-3 CAIRDLTSGSYEQYF TGTGCCATCAGGGACTTGACTAGCGGGTCCTACGAGCAGTACTTC
. TRBJ2-1 TRBD2 TRBV29-1 CSGRKGLAFYEQFF TGCAGCGGCCGGAAGGGACTAGCTTTCTATGAGCAGTTCTTC
. TRBJ1-5 . TRBV7-2 CASSLAGQLNQPQHF TGTGCCAGCAGCTTAGCGGGCCAGCTCAATCAGCCCCAGCATTTT
few TRBJ1-1 . TRBV7-9 CASSLGGYRAMNTEAFF TGTGCCAGCAGCTTAGGAGGGTATAGGGCAATGAACACTGAAGCTTTCTTT
. TRBJ1-1 TRBD1 TRBV4-3 CASSQGQGVNTEAFF TGCGCCAGCAGCCAAGGCCAGGGGGTCAACACTGAAGCTTTCTTT
. TRBJ1-5 . TRBV7-2 CASSLIGGSNQPQHF TGTGCCAGCAGCTTAATCGGGGGGAGCAATCAGCCCCAGCATTTT
. TRBJ2-1 TRBD1 TRBV27 CASSLSFAGQGGNEQFF TGTGCCAGCAGTTTATCGTTTGCGGGACAGGGAGGCAATGAGCAGTTCTTC
. TRBJ2-3 TRBD2 TRBV9 CASSPRLAGANTQYF TGTGCCAGCAGCCCCCGACTAGCGGGGGCTAATACGCAGTATTTT
. TRBJ1-1 TRBD1 TRBV5-1 CASSLAGGIMNTEAFF TGCGCCAGCAGCTTGGCAGGGGGGATAATGAACACTGAAGCTTTCTTT
. TRBJ2-3 . TRBV28 CASRVYGATGTDTQYF TGTGCCAGCAGAGTTTATGGGGCCACAGGCACAGATACGCAGTATTTT
. TRBJ2-1 . TRBV5-4 CASSLGGSSYNEQFF TGTGCCAGCAGCTTGGGAGGTAGCTCCTACAATGAGCAGTTCTTC
. TRBJ2-5 . TRBV7-9 CASSLAGARETQYF TGTGCCAGCAGCTTAGCGGGGGCGCGGGAGACCCAGTACTTC
. TRBJ2-7 TRBD2 TRBV9 CASSVGSGTDSYEQYF TGTGCCAGCAGCGTAGGAAGCGGGACCGACTCCTACGAGCAGTACTTC
. TRBJ1-2 . TRBV19 CASRTGDYGYIF TGTGCCAGTAGAACGGGAGACTATGGCTACATCTTC
once TRBJ1-5 . TRBV5-1 CASSPLGDGNQPQHF TGCGCCAGCAGCCCTCTAGGGGATGGCAATCAGCCCCAGCATTTT